This is a list of T cell receptor beta chains from one sample in a study of somatic mutations in cytotoxic T cells in rheumatoid arthritis. Clones were read by immunoSEQ multiplex PCR, and TCRdb kept only the in-frame ones, dropping some. Among around 20,000 clones listed, around 63% were seen once. The sequencing input was CD8+ T cells sorted from blood. The receptors stem from an adult with rheumatoid arthritis. The CDR3 runs from the conserved cysteine through the conserved F or W. The D gene is left open where the match is weak. Size is stated for part of the rows, as once, few or many counts, or as a class when the clone is expanded.

d_gene	j_gene	abundance	v_gene	CDR3aa	CDR3nt
TRBD1	TRBJ2-1	NA	TRBV6-5	CASSYSRTGQGEQFF	TGTGCCAGCAGTTACTCCCGGACAGGGCAAGGTGAGCAGTTCTTC
NA	TRBJ2-7	NA	TRBV14	CASSPNPNRGLSYEQYF	TGTGCCAGCAGCCCCAACCCCAACAGGGGACTCTCCTACGAGCAGTACTTC
NA	TRBJ1-2	NA	TRBV7-8	CASTVDRRYGYTF	TGTGCCAGCACCGTCGACAGGCGATATGGCTACACCTTC
TRBD2	TRBJ2-1	once	TRBV7-9	CASSFSGGDGHSNEQFF	TGTGCCAGCAGCTTCAGCGGGGGGGACGGCCATTCCAATGAGCAGTTCTTC
TRBD2	TRBJ2-7	few	TRBV28	CASSLMAGGNGEQYF	TGTGCCAGCAGTTTGATGGCGGGGGGGAATGGCGAGCAGTACTTC
NA	TRBJ2-1	NA	TRBV4-1	CASSQDLREQFF	TGCGCCAGCAGCCAAGATCTTCGGGAGCAGTTCTTC
NA	TRBJ2-7	NA	TRBV28	CASSSNSNHYEQYF	TGTGCCAGCAGTTCGAACAGTAACCACTACGAGCAGTACTTC
TRBD1	TRBJ2-7	few	TRBV7-3	CASSIRTGPGGSEQYF	TGTGCCAGCAGCATCCGGACAGGCCCTGGGGGATCCGAGCAGTACTTC
NA	TRBJ2-5	NA	TRBV5-8	CASSLPGQETQYF	TGTGCCAGCAGCTTGCCCGGGCAAGAGACCCAGTACTTC
NA	TRBJ2-7	NA	TRBV7-9	CASSSFDSYEQYF	TGTGCCAGCAGCTCATTTGACAGCTACGAGCAGTACTTC
NA	TRBJ1-5	NA	TRBV2	CASSEALTENQPQHF	TGTGCCAGCAGTGAAGCGCTAACTGAGAATCAGCCCCAGCATTTT
NA	TRBJ1-5	NA	TRBV15	CATSSYYQPQHF	TGTGCCACCAGCAGCTATTATCAGCCCCAGCATTTT
NA	TRBJ2-5	medium-sized	TRBV4-3	CASSTNSYQETQYF	TGCGCCAGCAGCACTAACAGTTACCAAGAGACCCAGTACTTC
TRBD1	TRBJ2-7	NA	TRBV6-6	CASSYQDRGPYEQYF	TGTGCCAGCAGTTACCAGGACAGGGGCCCCTACGAGCAGTACTTC
NA	TRBJ2-7	medium-sized	TRBV28	CASSFYDGTYEQYF	TGTGCCAGCAGTTTCTACGACGGTACCTACGAGCAGTACTTC
NA	TRBJ2-3	NA	TRBV30	CAWSGGEPDTQYF	TGTGCCTGGAGCGGGGGTGAGCCAGATACGCAGTATTTT
NA	TRBJ2-3	NA	TRBV5-4	CASSFQGGTDTQYF	TGTGCCAGCAGCTTCCAGGGGGGGACAGATACGCAGTATTTT
NA	TRBJ2-7	few	TRBV28	CASTLGGWGANEQYF	TGTGCCAGCACCCTAGGGGGGTGGGGGGCTAACGAGCAGTACTTC
NA	TRBJ2-2	few	TRBV6-4	CASSDRERDTGELFF	TGTGCCAGCAGTGACAGGGAGCGAGACACCGGGGAGCTGTTTTTT
NA	TRBJ2-1	NA	TRBV4-3	CASSQGGFFRVDNEQFF	TGCGCCAGCAGCCAGGGGGGCTTCTTCAGGGTCGACAATGAGCAGTTCTTC
NA	TRBJ1-5	NA	TRBV28	CASRPPNQPQHF	TGTGCCAGCAGGCCCCCCAATCAGCCCCAGCATTTT
TRBD1	TRBJ1-2	NA	TRBV15	CATSRSQDRVGYTF	TGTGCCACCAGCAGATCACAAGACAGGGTTGGCTACACCTTC
NA	TRBJ1-2	NA	TRBV5-5	CASSPTTHFDYGYTF	TGTGCCAGCAGCCCGACGACACACTTTGACTATGGCTACACCTTC
NA	TRBJ2-7	NA	TRBV9	CASSVGGGSEQYF	TGTGCCAGCAGCGTGGGAGGGGGGAGCGAGCAGTACTTC
NA	TRBJ2-5	NA	TRBV10-1	CASSESRGGKTQYF	TGCGCCAGCAGTGAGTCCAGGGGTGGGAAGACCCAGTACTTC
NA	TRBJ1-2	NA	TRBV29-1	CSVFSYGYTF	TGCAGCGTCTTCAGCTATGGCTACACCTTC
NA	TRBJ1-1	NA	TRBV5-1	CASSLAGTSMNTEAFF	TGCGCCAGCAGCTTGGCGGGGACTTCCATGAACACTGAAGCTTTCTTT
TRBD1	TRBJ2-3	few	TRBV28	CASRSPPGQGTDTQYF	TGTGCCAGCAGATCCCCCCCGGGACAGGGAACAGATACGCAGTATTTT
TRBD2	TRBJ2-7	medium-sized	TRBV5-4	CASSLGASGGYEQYF	TGTGCCAGCAGCTTGGGGGCTAGCGGGGGTTACGAGCAGTACTTC
TRBD1	TRBJ2-1	NA	TRBV6-5	CASSTGTGWNEQFF	TGTGCCAGCAGCACCGGGACAGGGTGGAATGAGCAGTTCTTC
TRBD1	TRBJ1-1	once	TRBV4-1	CASSLSGQGDQGAFF	TGCGCCAGCAGCCTTTCAGGACAGGGGGACCAGGGAGCTTTCTTT
NA	TRBJ2-1	once	TRBV6-5	CASSQRGASDNEQFF	TGTGCCAGCAGCCAACGGGGTGCCTCAGACAATGAGCAGTTCTTC
NA	TRBJ1-1	once	TRBV5-1	CASSLWAQGLQEAFF	TGCGCCAGCAGCTTGTGGGCCCAGGGACTACAAGAAGCTTTCTTT
TRBD2	TRBJ2-3	NA	TRBV7-6	CASRGSGETDTQYF	TGTGCCAGCAGAGGTAGCGGGGAAACAGATACGCAGTATTTT
TRBD1	TRBJ1-1	medium-sized	TRBV5-8	CASSTGTEVNEAFF	TGTGCCAGCTCTACCGGGACAGAGGTTAATGAAGCTTTCTTT
NA	TRBJ1-6	NA	TRBV14	CASSQDRNSPLHF	TGTGCCAGCAGCCAAGATCGTAACTCACCCCTCCACTTT
NA	TRBJ1-4	medium-sized	TRBV7-8	CASSLEAGNEKLFF	TGTGCCAGCAGCTTAGAGGCAGGGAATGAAAAACTGTTTTTT
TRBD2	TRBJ2-3	NA	TRBV11-1	CASSYGGGSTDTQYF	TGTGCCAGCAGCTACGGCGGGGGGAGCACAGATACGCAGTATTTT
NA	TRBJ1-1	few	TRBV7-3	CASSLRGGGTEAFF	TGTGCCAGCAGCCTCAGGGGAGGTGGCACTGAAGCTTTCTTT
TRBD1	TRBJ1-6	few	TRBV19	CASSIGTGHNSPLHF	TGTGCCAGTAGTATCGGGACAGGGCATAATTCACCCCTCCACTTT
TRBD2	TRBJ2-3	NA	TRBV23-1	CASRTVGLALDTQYF	TGCGCCAGCAGGACGGTGGGACTAGCGTTGGATACGCAGTATTTT
TRBD2	TRBJ2-2	NA	TRBV11-3	CASSLTLAGSYTGELFF	TGTGCCAGCAGCTTAACCCTAGCGGGGAGCTACACCGGGGAGCTGTTTTTT
NA	TRBJ2-5	NA	TRBV4-1	CASSQVVFETQYF	TGCGCCAGCAGCCAGGTAGTGTTCGAGACCCAGTACTTC
NA	TRBJ1-4	NA	TRBV7-6	CASSLVPGEKLFF	TGTGCCAGCAGCCTGGTTCCGGGGGAAAAACTGTTTTTT
NA	TRBJ2-1	NA	TRBV4-3	CASSSRSSYNEQFF	TGCGCCAGCAGCTCGCGGAGCTCCTACAATGAGCAGTTCTTC
NA	TRBJ2-7	NA	TRBV9	CASSPVTFSYEQYF	TGTGCCAGCAGCCCCGTCACGTTCTCCTACGAGCAGTACTTC
TRBD1	TRBJ2-2	NA	TRBV28	CASSLPIKTGVRNTGELFF	TGTGCCAGCAGTTTACCGATAAAGACAGGGGTAAGGAACACCGGGGAGCTGTTTTTT
NA	TRBJ1-4	NA	TRBV9	CASSPPLEEEKLFF	TGTGCCAGCAGCCCCCCCTTAGAGGAGGAGAAACTGTTTTTT
NA	TRBJ2-5	NA	TRBV5-1	CASSFSGTVETQYF	TGCGCCAGCAGCTTTAGCGGTACGGTAGAGACCCAGTACTTC
NA	TRBJ2-7	NA	TRBV27	CASSPWASSYEQYF	TGTGCCAGCAGTCCATGGGCGAGCTCCTACGAGCAGTACTTC
NA	TRBJ2-7	NA	TRBV5-1	CASSLGYEQYF	TGCGCCAGCAGCTTGGGCTACGAGCAGTACTTC
NA	TRBJ1-1	NA	TRBV21-1	CDLDSNTEAFF	TGTGACCTAGATTCAAACACTGAAGCTTTCTTT
NA	TRBJ1-1	NA	TRBV25-1	CASSLTGGTEAFF	TGTGCCAGCAGCCTCACGGGAGGGACTGAAGCTTTCTTT